Listed below are T cell receptor beta chains from one sample, sequenced in a study of T-cell memory formation after mild COVID-19. TCRdb passed the 5' RACE reads through MiXCR, listing each CDR3 protein once. The repertoire includes about 110,000 distinct CDR3 sequences, 15% to 20% of them detected once, and around 5.5% sits in the top ten. The sequenced material came from PBMCs or a T cell subset sorted from them (not recorded which). The receptors shown here come from a man in his late teens or twenties who had mild COVID-19 (a few samples of this study predate the infection). Cell type and time point are not known. Each CDR3 is given with its conserved first and last residue. D genes are given only for firm matches. A row's size may be missing; if present it is once, few, many or a size class.

d_call j_call clone_size v_call cdr3_nt cdr3_aa
. TRBJ1-2 . TRBV7-6 TGTGCCAGCACGTACAAGGGCTACACCTTC CASTYKGYTF
TRBD2 TRBJ2-5 few TRBV12-3/TRBV12-4 TGTGCCAGCAGTCCGAAACTAGCGGGGGGCTCCCCAGAGACCCAGTACTTC CASSPKLAGGSPETQYF
TRBD1 TRBJ1-2 . TRBV7-2 TGTGCCAGCGTGTCTGCCGACAGGGCGCTTGGCTACACCTTC CASVSADRALGYTF
TRBD2 TRBJ2-2 . TRBV7-8 TGTGCCAGCAGCTTCACAGCGGGGGGGCCCACCGGGGAGCTGTTTTTT CASSFTAGGPTGELFF
TRBD1 TRBJ2-3 . TRBV4-1 TGCGCCAGCAGCCAAGACCCCAGGGGGCCGTCAGATACGCAGTATTTT CASSQDPRGPSDTQYF
TRBD1 TRBJ1-5 few TRBV7-2 TGTGCCAGCAGCTTAGGGGACAGGGCGCCCCAGCATTTT CASSLGDRAPQHF
. TRBJ1-2 few TRBV18 TGTGCCAGCTCACCACCGCCAGGGGCGAACTATGGCTACACCTTC CASSPPPGANYGYTF
TRBD2 TRBJ2-2 few TRBV20-1 TGCAGTGCTAGACCCCTAGCGGACCCCAACACCGGGGAGCTGTTTTTT CSARPLADPNTGELFF
TRBD2 TRBJ2-5 . TRBV4-2 TGTGCCAGCAGCCAACGGGGACAGACTAGCGGGGGGAAAGAGACCCAGTACTTC CASSQRGQTSGGKETQYF
. TRBJ1-2 . TRBV7-2 TGTGCCAGCAGCTTCTTGGACGGAAACTATGGCTACACCTTC CASSFLDGNYGYTF
TRBD2 TRBJ2-1 few TRBV6-5 TGTGCCAGCAGTGAGAGCGGGGGGGCGTACAATGAGCAGTTCTTC CASSESGGAYNEQFF
. TRBJ1-3 . TRBV7-2 TGTGCCAGCAGCTTAGGTCGGGGGGCTTCAGGAAACACCATATATTTT CASSLGRGASGNTIYF
TRBD2 TRBJ2-1 few TRBV18 TGTGCCAGCTCACCCCTAGCGGGGGATTACAATGAGCAGTTCTTC CASSPLAGDYNEQFF
. TRBJ2-4 . TRBV7-8 TGTGCCAGCAGCTTAGGGGCGGGGTTAGCCAAAAACATTCAGTACTTC CASSLGAGLAKNIQYF
. TRBJ1-1 . TRBV7-3 TGTGCCAGCAGCTCAGGGTGGGGCACTGAAGCTTTCTTT CASSSGWGTEAFF
. TRBJ2-5 . TRBV7-2 TGTGCCACCAAAGCCTCCCTACCCCAAGAGACCCAGTACTTC CATKASLPQETQYF
. TRBJ1-2 many TRBV30 TGTGCCTGGAGTCGGGACGGCTATGGCTACACCTTC CAWSRDGYGYTF
. TRBJ2-5 many TRBV4-1 TGCGCCAGCAGCCTACCACAATCTGGAGAGACCCAGTACTTC CASSLPQSGETQYF
. TRBJ1-1 few TRBV7-2 TGTGCCAGCAGCCTCCTCGGGGGACGCACTGAAGCTTTCTTT CASSLLGGRTEAFF
. TRBJ1-1 few TRBV7-9 TGTGCCAGCAGCTTAGGTGAGGCCAGGACAGAAGCTTTCTTT CASSLGEARTEAFF
. TRBJ1-6 . TRBV7-2 TGTGCCAGCAGCCCCGGTTGGGGATCACCCCTCCACTTT CASSPGWGSPLHF
TRBD1 TRBJ2-3 . TRBV7-9 TGTGCCAGCAGCCTGGACAGGACGTCAGATACGCAGTATTTT CASSLDRTSDTQYF
TRBD2 TRBJ2-3 . TRBV20-1 TGCAGTGCCCAAAGCCCCTTGCGGGGGATTGATACGCAGTATTTT CSAQSPLRGIDTQYF
. TRBJ1-1 few TRBV5-1 TGCGCCAGCAGCGTTACAGGGACGGGTACTGAAGCTTTCTTT CASSVTGTGTEAFF
. TRBJ2-5 few TRBV29-1 TGCAGCATAGGGCTCGGCGGGGGCCCCGAAACCCAGTACTTC CSIGLGGGPETQYF
. TRBJ2-3 few TRBV20-1 TGCAGTGCTCCGGGACCCCCCCCACAAGATACGCAGTATTTT CSAPGPPPQDTQYF
TRBD1 TRBJ2-3 . TRBV30 TGTGCCTGGGGGACAGGGGTCACAGATACGCAGTATTTT CAWGTGVTDTQYF
. TRBJ1-4 many TRBV12-3/TRBV12-4 TGTGCCAGCAGTTTCGGGCAGGGAAGCGAAAAACTGTTTTTT CASSFGQGSEKLFF
. TRBJ2-1 few TRBV5-6 TGTGCCAGCAGCTTGGCGGGTTACCGGTTCTTC CASSLAGYRFF
TRBD1 TRBJ2-5 . TRBV5-1 TGCGCCAGCAGCTACCGGACAGGGTACGAGACCCAGTACTTC CASSYRTGYETQYF
TRBD1 TRBJ2-7 many TRBV27 TGTGCCAGCAGCTTAACAGGGGGCACCACCTACGAGCAGTACTTC CASSLTGGTTYEQYF
. TRBJ1-1 . TRBV7-2 TGTGCCAGCAGCCCTAGGGACTCCTTTTCGGCTGAAGCTTTCTTT CASSPRDSFSAEAFF
TRBD2 TRBJ2-5 few TRBV5-4 TGTGCCAGCAGCCCTGGGACTAGCGGGAGGTCCCAAGAGACCCAGTACTTC CASSPGTSGRSQETQYF
. TRBJ2-3 few TRBV18 TGTGCCAGCTCACCACCGGTGCACACAGATACGCAGTATTTT CASSPPVHTDTQYF
. TRBJ2-3 . TRBV20-1 TGCAGCTTGGGAGATAGCACAGATACGCAGTATTTT CSLGDSTDTQYF
. TRBJ1-2 . TRBV6-2/TRBV6-3 TGTGCCAGCAGTTACCCAGTTCTCTATGGCTACACCTTC CASSYPVLYGYTF
TRBD2 TRBJ2-1 . TRBV27 TGTGCCAGCAGTTCCTACCGTGCGGGGGGCCACAATGAGCAGTTCTTC CASSSYRAGGHNEQFF
. TRBJ2-4 . TRBV19 TGTGCCAGTAGTACCCTCCCCATGGGAGTCCTAGCCAAAAACATTCAGTACTTC CASSTLPMGVLAKNIQYF
. TRBJ2-1 . TRBV15 TGTGCCACCAGCAGAGATTCGAGCTTCTCCTACAATGAGCAGTTCTTC CATSRDSSFSYNEQFF
TRBD2 TRBJ2-5 few TRBV28 TGTGCCAGCCAACTAGCGGGGGGTTACCAAGAGACCCAGTACTTC CASQLAGGYQETQYF
. TRBJ1-1 . TRBV6-6 TGTGCCAGCAGTTCTCAGGAAGGGAACACTGAAGCTTTCTTT CASSSQEGNTEAFF
TRBD2 TRBJ2-3 . TRBV20-1 TGCAGTGCTAGAGTCGGTAGCGGGGGGGCGCGCACAGATACGCAGTATTTT CSARVGSGGARTDTQYF
. TRBJ2-3 few TRBV28 TGTGCCAGCAGTCCTGGGGGGGGGCAGGGACGCACAGATACGCAGTATTTT CASSPGGGQGRTDTQYF
. TRBJ2-5 few TRBV27 TGTGCCAGCAGTTTTTTTAGTGGGGAGACCCAGTACTTC CASSFFSGETQYF
TRBD1 TRBJ1-2 few TRBV20-1 TGCAGTGCTAGAGATGACAGGGGCTCTTTTGGTGGCTACACCTTC CSARDDRGSFGGYTF
. TRBJ1-6 few TRBV15 TGTGCCACCAGCAGAGTCTACGGGGTTTCACCCCTCCACTTT CATSRVYGVSPLHF
. TRBJ1-5 . TRBV24-1 TGTGCCACCAGTGGACAGGCCCCAGGTCCCCAGCATTTT CATSGQAPGPQHF
TRBD1 TRBJ2-1 . TRBV4-1 TGCGCCAGCAGCTCTGACAGGGGGCGTTACAATGAGCAGTTCTTC CASSSDRGRYNEQFF
. TRBJ1-2 . TRBV12-3/TRBV12-4 TGTGCCAGCTCCGGCCCTATGGGTGGCTACACCTTC CASSGPMGGYTF
. TRBJ1-2 . TRBV2 TGTGCCAGCGGAGGGGCTCTCTATGGCTACACCTTC CASGGALYGYTF
TRBD2 TRBJ2-1 many TRBV6-5 TGTGCCAGCACTCTAGCGGGGGGAAGTGAGCAGTTCTTC CASTLAGGSEQFF
TRBD2 TRBJ2-5 few TRBV10-1 TGCGCCAGCGCGGGCGAGGGGACTAGCGGGGAGGAGACCCAGTACTTC CASAGEGTSGEETQYF
. TRBJ2-6 . TRBV6-2/TRBV6-3 TGTGCCAGCGAAACTAGAGCTGGGGCCAACGTCCTGACTTTC CASETRAGANVLTF
. TRBJ1-1 few TRBV5-1 TGCGCCAGCAGCCTGGGGGGGCACATGAACACTGAAGCTTTCTTT CASSLGGHMNTEAFF
. TRBJ2-2 . TRBV10-3 TGTGCCATCAGTGAGTCGGGGCCGAACACCGGGGAGCTGTTTTTT CAISESGPNTGELFF